This paragraph reports one T cell receptor beta chain. No antigen is known for it. CDR1 is SGHAT, CDR2 FQNNGV, per germline. The CDR3 is 14 residues long. V lost 5 bases, J lost 10 bases, and 15 bases lay in between. These data belong to a study of T cell repertoires in cytomegalovirus infection. Whole-study context: Public signatures in TCR beta pointed to CMV infection and matching HLA type.

Study findings and constraints: There were carriers of CMV plus the relevant HLA, and cumulative public TCR beta family frequency identified them.

A single record per CDR3 protein comes from TCRdb applying MiXCR to the reads. The profile shows almost 500,000 distinct CDR3 sequences, approximately 10% of them singletons. This TCR was sampled from a human donor in good health (CMV status not recorded). Some clones in this sample may be carry-over from other donors' samples. The V gene is TRBV11-2, the J gene TRBJ1-6; possibly TRBD1 for D (5 bases). Sequencing was done on a sample of PBMCs. In DNA, the CDR3 is TGTGCCAGCAGCCCTACGGGGGGAAACTCACCCCTCCACTTT. Its translation is CASSPTGGNSPLHF.